These T cell receptor beta chains were read from a single sample in a study of T cell responses to AZD1222 COVID-19 vaccine. TCRdb's copy holds only in-frame clones and misses some; the assay was immunoSEQ multiplex PCR. The repertoire consists of some 200,000 clones, with approximately 92% occurring once and the leading ten covering over 9.5%. The material was peripheral blood, obtained on day 0 of AZD1222 vaccination. The receptors here all came from an adult in good health. Each CDR3 is given with its conserved first and last residue. D genes are given only for firm matches. Where a row states a size, it is once, few, many or the class of an expanded clone; other rows omit it.

TRBJ1-1	once	-	TRBV7-2	TGTGCCAGCAGCCGGCGTAGAGGGGATACTGAAGCTTTCTTT	CASSRRRGDTEAFF
TRBJ1-6	once	-	TRBV11-2	TGTGCCAGCAGCTCTTGGGGGGCTCCTCATCCACCCCTCCACTTT	CASSSWGAPHPPLHF
TRBJ1-2	-	-	TRBV19	TGTGCCAGTAGAGGGGGAGGAGGCTACACCTTC	CASRGGGGYTF
TRBJ1-6	-	-	TRBV7-9	TGTGCCAGCAGCCCCCACGGGGGCAGTTCACCCCTCCACTTT	CASSPHGGSSPLHF
TRBJ1-2	few	TRBD1	TRBV6-5	TGTGCCAGCAGTCTTGAATTTGGGACAGGGAGTGGCTACACCTTC	CASSLEFGTGSGYTF
TRBJ1-5	-	-	TRBV19	TGTGCCAGTAGTATAGAGTGGGGGCAGGGCAATCAGCCCCAGCATTTT	CASSIEWGQGNQPQHF
TRBJ1-2	-	TRBD1	TRBV10-3	TGTGCCATCAGGACTGGACAGGGTTCGCTCGGCTACACCTTC	CAIRTGQGSLGYTF
TRBJ2-3	-	-	TRBV2	TGTGCCAGCAGTGAAGCGCTTCGACGGGGAGAGTGGGATACGCAGTATTTT	CASSEALRRGEWDTQYF
TRBJ2-1	-	TRBD1	TRBV7-6	TGTGCCAGCAGCTTAAATATAGGGATGACAGGGGACGGCTACAATGAGCAGTTCTTC	CASSLNIGMTGDGYNEQFF
TRBJ2-3	-	-	TRBV18	TGTGCCAGCGCAAACCGGGACGCTAGCACAGATACGCAGTATTTT	CASANRDASTDTQYF
TRBJ2-7	-	TRBD2	TRBV5-1	TGCGCCAGCAGCTTTGCGGGAGCAGGCGAGCAGTACTTC	CASSFAGAGEQYF
TRBJ1-3	-	TRBD1	TRBV7-6	TGTGCCAGCAGCTTAACGGGACAGGGAAGCTCTGGAAACACCATATATTTT	CASSLTGQGSSGNTIYF
TRBJ2-7	-	TRBD2	TRBV3-1/TRBV3-2	TGTGCCAGCAGCCATAGCGGGGATTCCTACGAGCAGTACTTC	CASSHSGDSYEQYF
TRBJ2-2	-	-	TRBV2	TGTGCCAGCAGCCAAGGGGCAGGCCTGAACACCGGGGAGCTGTTTTTT	CASSQGAGLNTGELFF
TRBJ2-7	few	-	TRBV11-2	TGTGCCAGCAGCTTAGTCTCCTCAACCCGCTCCTACGAGCAGTACTTC	CASSLVSSTRSYEQYF
TRBJ2-5	-	-	TRBV29-1	TGCAGCGCTAGAATAGGTGGGAGTGAGACCCAGTACTTC	CSARIGGSETQYF
TRBJ1-2	-	-	TRBV18	TGTGCCAGCTCACTGGCAAGTACCCGCTATGGCTACACCTTC	CASSLASTRYGYTF
TRBJ2-1	-	-	TRBV24-1	TGTGCCACCAGTGATTCGAGCGGCAAGTCCTACAATGAGCAGTTCTTC	CATSDSSGKSYNEQFF
TRBJ1-6	-	-	TRBV6-6	TGTGCCAGCAGTGACGGATATAATTCACCCCTCCACTTT	CASSDGYNSPLHF
TRBJ1-2	-	-	TRBV19	TGTGCCAGTAGTATCTCAGGGGATCACTATGGCTACACCTTC	CASSISGDHYGYTF
TRBJ1-2	once	-	TRBV6-5	TGTGCCAGCAGTTCAGGGCGGCAGGTCTATGGCTACACCTTC	CASSSGRQVYGYTF
TRBJ2-1	-	-	TRBV12-5	TGTGCTAGTGGGTTATCCGCCGACGTCTACTCCTACAATGAGCAGTTCTTC	CASGLSADVYSYNEQFF
TRBJ1-6	-	-	TRBV4-1	TGCGCCAGCAGCCAAGCACCGGTTCCCTGGACAGCGCTGGATGTACCCCTCCACTTT	CASSQAPVPWTALDVPLHF
TRBJ1-1	-	TRBD1	TRBV2	TGTGCCGGGGGACAGCAAGACACTGAAGCTTTCTTT	CAGGQQDTEAFF
TRBJ2-7	-	-	TRBV5-1	TGCGCCAGCAGCTTGGGGATCCGAGGGTCCTACGAGCAGTACTTC	CASSLGIRGSYEQYF
TRBJ1-1	-	TRBD1	TRBV3-1/TRBV3-2	TGTGCCAGCAGCCAAGATCCAGGGGGGCCTGAAGCTTTCTTT	CASSQDPGGPEAFF
TRBJ2-1	-	-	TRBV7-8	TGTGCCAGCAGCTTCACTTTGGGGGATGAGCAGTTCTTC	CASSFTLGDEQFF
TRBJ2-3	-	TRBD1	TRBV4-2	TGTGCCAGCAGCCAGGGGGGACAGGGGGCTATAGATACGCAGTATTTT	CASSQGGQGAIDTQYF
TRBJ1-1	-	-	TRBV19	TGTGCCAGTAGTATTCGGGGGGTGTTTGACACTGAAGCTTTCTTT	CASSIRGVFDTEAFF
TRBJ1-4	-	-	TRBV29-1	TGCAGCGTTGAAGACTCCGCGGCAACTAATGAAAAACTGTTTTTT	CSVEDSAATNEKLFF
TRBJ2-3	-	-	TRBV27	TGTGCCAGCAGTTTGGGGGGGCCAGATACGCAGTATTTT	CASSLGGPDTQYF
TRBJ1-1	-	-	TRBV29-1	TGCAGCGTGATTGGGGAGACGGGGCTAAGAGGCGGCACTGAAGCTTTCTTT	CSVIGETGLRGGTEAFF
TRBJ1-1	-	-	TRBV5-1	TGCGCCAGCAGCACCATGGGGGAAGTCACTGAAGCTTTCTTT	CASSTMGEVTEAFF
TRBJ1-2	-	-	TRBV4-1	TGCGCCAGCAGCCAAGATATAGGGAGGAACTATGGCTACACCTTC	CASSQDIGRNYGYTF
TRBJ2-7	-	TRBD1	TRBV5-1	TGCGCCAGCAGCTTGGGTGGGACAGGGGCCTACGAGCAGTACTTC	CASSLGGTGAYEQYF
TRBJ1-6	-	-	TRBV9	TGTGCCAGCAGCGTTGGGGGCTTGGATTCACCCCTCCACTTT	CASSVGGLDSPLHF
TRBJ2-2	-	TRBD1	TRBV15	TGTGCCACCAGCAGAGATCTACCGGGACAGGGTCGAACCGGGGAGCTGTTTTTT	CATSRDLPGQGRTGELFF
TRBJ2-1	-	-	TRBV29-1	TGCAGTGCCCGTCTGCCAAGTAATGAGCAGTTCTTC	CSARLPSNEQFF
TRBJ1-1	-	-	TRBV24-1	TGTGCCACCAGTGATCATCCGAACACTGAAGCTTTCTTT	CATSDHPNTEAFF
TRBJ1-6	-	-	TRBV30	TGTGCCTGCTCCCTCCGCTCCTATAATTCACCCCTCCACTTT	CACSLRSYNSPLHF
TRBJ2-2	once	-	TRBV25-1	TGTGCCAGCAGTTCAGGATACACCGGGGAGCTGTTTTTT	CASSSGYTGELFF
TRBJ2-7	-	-	TRBV5-6	TGTGCCAGCAGCTTGGGGGTATCGTGGGGCCGGTCCTACGAGCAGTACTTC	CASSLGVSWGRSYEQYF
TRBJ2-7	-	-	TRBV9	TGTGCCAGCAGCGTAGGGGTGGACTACGAGCAGTACTTC	CASSVGVDYEQYF
TRBJ2-2	-	-	TRBV13	TGTGCCAGCAGCTTAGGGTCCGGGGAGCTGTTTTTT	CASSLGSGELFF
TRBJ2-1	-	-	TRBV11-2	TGTGCCAGCAGCTTAAAAATGCCCCCAAGTGAGCAGTTCTTC	CASSLKMPPSEQFF
TRBJ2-6	-	-	TRBV2	TGTGCCAGCAGTGAACGGGGTTGGTCGGCAGGGTCAGGGGCCAACGTCCTGACTTTC	CASSERGWSAGSGANVLTF
TRBJ1-2	-	TRBD1	TRBV6-2/TRBV6-3	TGTGCCAGCAGTGGGACAGTCGGTGGCTACACCTTC	CASSGTVGGYTF
TRBJ1-3	-	TRBD1	TRBV19	TGTGCCAGCCGGGACAGGGGTGGAAACACCATATATTTT	CASRDRGGNTIYF
TRBJ1-2	-	-	TRBV5-4	TGTGCCAGCAGTGTGGACCGGGACGCCCTAGGAGGCTACACCTTC	CASSVDRDALGGYTF
TRBJ1-2	-	-	TRBV18	TGTGCCACCCAATTACTGGGCTATGGCTACACCTTC	CATQLLGYGYTF
TRBJ2-1	-	-	TRBV2	TGTGCCAGCAGTCCACCGATGCTTTTGACAGGACAAGGGCAGTTCTTC	CASSPPMLLTGQGQFF
TRBJ2-4	-	-	TRBV19	TGTGCCAGTAGTATACACGGGAGAGGAAACATTCAGTACTTC	CASSIHGRGNIQYF
TRBJ1-2	once	-	TRBV19	TGTGCCAGTAGTGGACCCTTCTCTAGGCCGGGCTATGGCTACACCTTC	CASSGPFSRPGYGYTF
TRBJ1-6	-	-	TRBV9	TGTGCCAGCACCCGATACGAGGCGAGCAATTCACCCCTCCACTTT	CASTRYEASNSPLHF
TRBJ1-1	-	TRBD1	TRBV29-1	TGCAGCGCGGGACAGGGTCAGAGGATTGAAGCTTTCTTT	CSAGQGQRIEAFF
TRBJ1-1	once	TRBD1	TRBV10-3	TGTGCCATCACAGACAGGGGGACTGAAGCTTTCTTT	CAITDRGTEAFF
TRBJ1-2	few	-	TRBV10-3	TGTGCCATCAGTGAGAAGGGAGGCTCAGGCTATGGCTACACCTTC	CAISEKGGSGYGYTF
TRBJ2-1	once	TRBD2	TRBV12-3/TRBV12-4	TGTGCCAGCAGTTTCGGGACTAACAATGAGCAGTTCTTC	CASSFGTNNEQFF